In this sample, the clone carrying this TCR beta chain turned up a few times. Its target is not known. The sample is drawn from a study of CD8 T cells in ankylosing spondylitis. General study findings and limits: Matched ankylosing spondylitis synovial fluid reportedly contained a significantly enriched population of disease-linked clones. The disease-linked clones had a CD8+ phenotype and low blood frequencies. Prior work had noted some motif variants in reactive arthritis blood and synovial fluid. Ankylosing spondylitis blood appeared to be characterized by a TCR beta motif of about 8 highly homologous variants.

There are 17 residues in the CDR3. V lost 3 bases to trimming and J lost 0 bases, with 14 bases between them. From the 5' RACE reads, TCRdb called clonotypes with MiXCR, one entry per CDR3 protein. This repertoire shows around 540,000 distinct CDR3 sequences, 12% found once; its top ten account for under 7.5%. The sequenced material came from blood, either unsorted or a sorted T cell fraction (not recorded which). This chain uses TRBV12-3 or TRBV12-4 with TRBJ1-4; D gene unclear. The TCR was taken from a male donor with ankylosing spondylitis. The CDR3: CASSFDTGGTTNEKLFF. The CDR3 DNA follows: TGTGCCAGCAGTTTCGACACGGGTGGTACAACTAATGAAAAACTGTTTTTT.